This T cell receptor (beta chain) was sequenced in a study of T cells after yellow fever vaccination. Losses at the gene ends were 3 bases for V and 3 bases for J; bases not matched to a gene: 10. This CDR3 is 19 amino acids long. CDR1 and CDR2 from the germline V gene are LGHNA and YSLEER. TCRdb used MiXCR to reprocess the 5' RACE reads, holding one entry per CDR3 protein. The table includes around 610,000 distinct CDR3 sequences, approximately 15% detected once. Regarding the study as a whole: Any FACS-sorted repertoire could hold abundant clonotypes that contaminate it from the bulk population. Some clonotypes were seen in both the CD4 and the CD8 compartments. These made up a small share and likely arose from convergent recombination.

In regard to this clonotype: Its antigen is undetermined.

This TCR was sampled from a man aged 30 to 45 who received the YFV17D yellow fever vaccine. Sample: PBMCs, taken on the day of the yellow fever booster vaccination. This chain links TRBV4-3 with TRBJ2-1; 14 positions agree with TRBD2. The CDR3 DNA is TGCGCCAGCAGCCAGCACCTGGGACTAGCGGGAGAGCTCTACAATGAGCAGTTCTTC. Its protein product is CASSQHLGLAGELYNEQFF.